The clone carrying this TCR beta chain was seen many times. The sample originates from a study of T cells in Graves' hyperthyroidism and ophthalmopathy. Investigators excluded patients with uncontrolled infection, other autoimmune disease, pregnancy or lactation. Amplified TCR beta CDR3 regions derived from RNA transcripts. Primed by the HTBI set, a first-round RT-PCR was run on the TCR CDR3. TCRdb reprocessed the multiplex PCR reads with MiXCR, giving one entry per CDR3 protein. Here the sample spans about 700,000 distinct CDR3 sequences, around 13% being singletons. Specimen: blood. This TCR came from a woman aged 18 to 35 with Graves' hyperthyroidism.

CDR3 sequence: CAWSVQRYEQYF. As DNA, the CDR3 is TGTGCCTGGAGTGTACAGAGATACGAGCAGTACTTC. This sequence joins TRBV30 and TRBJ2-7, with unresolved D. Germline CDR1 reads GTSNPN; CDR2 reads SVGIG (reference sequence). The CDR3 extends over 12 amino acids. Trimming cost V 0 bases and J 4 bases, with 7 bases left between them. Supplemented by reference TRBV30 and TRBJ2-7, the full variable domain reads SQTIHQWPATLVQPVGSPLSLECTVEGTSNPNLYWYRQAAGRGLQLLFYSVGIGQISSEVPQNLSASRPQDRQFILSSKKLLLSDSGFYLCAWSVQRYEQYFGPGTRLTVT.